This T cell receptor (beta chain) was found in a study of beta chain features in type 1 diabetes. By way of CD45RO/CCR7/CD25/CD127/CD95/CD27, the CD4+ regulatory, stem cell-like memory, central memory and naive cells were sorted. Regarding this clone: Its specificity is unknown.

Whole-study findings and limits: Within each of all four CD4+ subsets, Type 1 diabetes patients had TCRB CDR3s that were moderately but significantly shorter.

All of the isolated RNA was reverse transcribed, so expressed TCRB transcripts were sequenced. Method: immunoSEQ multiplex PCR; TCRdb's copy keeps in-frame clones and lacks some. The sample lists more than 550,000 clones, over 11% occurring once. The germline V gene encodes CDR1 SQVTM and CDR2 ANQGSEA. The germline V and J ends were trimmed by 4 bases and 3 bases, with 21 bases remaining between them. This CDR3 comprises 16 residues. The receptor's source is a man between 18 and 35 years old with type 1 diabetes. The chain has TRBV29-1 and TRBJ1-1; D may be TRBD1 (5 bases). Sequencing was done on a sample of naive CD4+ T cells from blood. The CDR3 spells CSVGVVGAPGDTEAFF. The CDR3 region has the DNA TGCAGCGTTGGAGTTGTCGGGGCCCCCGGGGACACTGAAGCTTTCTTT. Based on the CDR3 plus reference TRBV29-1 and TRBJ1-1, the full variable domain is SAVISQKPSRDICQRGTSLTIQCQVDSQVTMMFWYRQQPGQSLTLIATANQGSEATYESGFVIDKFPISRPNLTFSTLTVSNMSPEDSSIYLCSVGVVGAPGDTEAFFGQGTRLTVV.